This entry is about one T cell receptor beta chain. What this receptor recognizes is not known. Base qualities are not provided; no much larger clone lies one nucleotide away. The data were obtained in a study of blood T cell repertoires in COVID-19 (dated by TCRdb to 2020 to 2021). Looking at the study overall: Collaborator samples came from the United States, Italy and Spain and covered acute and convalescent phases of COVID-19. The material from the prospective study consisted of cDNA or gDNA derived from T cells, B-cell-depleted T cells, or PBMCs. The dataset comprised deeply sampled blood TCRbeta repertoires from subjects exposed to, actively infected with, or recovered from COVID-19. A freely available public database, intended as a resource for researchers studying the immune response to SARS-CoV-2, is where the repertoires were released. The samples were drawn from two sources: the first 160 participants of the ongoing ImmuneRACE study, and fewer than 1,500 subjects contributed by 6 global collaborators. Nearly every sample came with metadata listing a de-identified subject ID, COVID-19 status, age in years and sex. HLA class I and class II types, where available, came from metadata supplied by the sample provider rather than from assay-based typing. Broader findings and caveats from the paper: The amount of clinical and demographic metadata varied by source and participant and was provided uncurated.

Germline trimming: 5 bases from V, 7 bases from J; junction bases outside gene matches: 5. CDR1 and CDR2, per the germline V gene, are SGHVS and FQNEAQ. The cysteine opens and the phenylalanine closes a CDR3 of 13 amino acids. The kept DNA is CDR3 alone, 39 bases in frame from the first base. In the prospective study, participants were about 18 to 100 years old, resided in approximately 22 geographic areas of the United States, and were enrolled through a virtual design. In the prospective study, participants were assigned to cohorts based on the clinical history participants reported in a screening survey and a study questionnaire. A participant counted as exposed if, within 2 weeks of entering the study, that participant had been in contact with someone who had a PCR-confirmed or clinician-diagnosed COVID-19 case. Each participant in the prospective study had whole blood, serum and a nasopharyngeal or oropharyngeal swab collected by mobile phlebotomists. Prospective study participants could optionally give additional blood draws and questionnaires over a roughly two-month period. Before DNA extraction, prospective study blood samples were shipped either frozen or at room temperature.

The immunoSEQ Assay, a bias-controlled multiplex PCR, was used to amplify TCRbeta CDR3 regions from genomic DNA. The paper's data handling went like this. The number of nucleated cells in each sample was estimated by amplification of reference gene primers within the assay. Sequence reads were collapsed and filtered to measure the absolute abundance of every unique TCRbeta CDR3 rearrangement. For each sample, productive Simpson clonality was calculated as the square root of Simpson's diversity index across productive rearrangements. The table comes from immuneACCESS by way of TCRdb, which keeps in-frame sequences with V and J called. Part of the clones is missing from these tables; in studies checked, under half for an unresolved V gene and the rest for unknown reasons. The V and J calls and clone size are taken from that table; D and trimming were inferred from the DNA. The table for this sample lists 300,000 or so clones; roughly 90% of them were counted only once. The ten most abundant clones make up less than 3.5% of the sample.

Sequencing input: PBMCs or T cells enriched from blood (not recorded which). The receptor comes from a woman between 45 and 65 years old who had been exposed to COVID-19. In this chain, TRBV7-8 is recombined with TRBJ1-5, with TRBD1 identical over 7 junction bases. The nucleotides are TGTGCCAGCAGCGACAGGGTATCCCAGCCCCAGCATTTT. Its translation is CASSDRVSQPQHF.